The text below deals with one T cell receptor beta chain. V lost 6 bases, J lost 1 base, and 13 bases lay in between. Germline V gene sequence: CDR1 MRHNA, CDR2 SNTAGT. There are 14 residues in the CDR3. This sample was included in a study of shared T cell receptors in the human thymus. Only in-frame clones appear in the TCRdb table, and some are missing; sequencing was by immunoSEQ multiplex PCR. The sample records 540,000 or so clones, approximately 80% being singletons. These data were also filed under a second study, of human thymus T cells. That work contributes: Healthy Finnish infants having corrective surgery for congenital heart defects served as donors. Resections removed during corrective heart surgery provided the thymus tissue used. Gene usage for V and J segments appeared biased in thymic and blood repertoires.

The chain carries TRBV6-4 and TRBJ2-7; the D gene is possibly TRBD2 (6 bases). The source of this sequence is a boy under three years old with a congenital heart defect. Sequenced material: thymocytes. Written as DNA, the CDR3 is TGTGCCAGCAGGAGCGGGCCTCCGTCCTACGAGCAGTACTTC. As protein: CASRSGPPSYEQYF.